This TCR beta chain comes out of a study of vaccination and CD4 T cells after COVID-19. Study at large: Post-vaccine sample collection happened at a median of roughly 72 days after dose two, ranging 14 to 241.

This clonotype appeared a few times. Antigen unknown. As to treatment: roughly ten-day PBMC culture with coronavirus spike peptide pools or control peptides (ViraFEST assay). Sequence data for DNA of cultured CD4+ T cells were generated by the Oncomine TCR Beta short-read assay. DNA came from CD4+ T cells after culture. From the PCR reads, TCRdb called clonotypes with MiXCR, one entry per CDR3 protein. The table lists some 8,400 distinct CDR3 sequences, about 50% of them singletons. The clonotype originates from a human donor who had recovered from COVID-19. Sample: CD4+ T cells from blood, cultured in vitro.

CDR3 nucleotides: TGTGCCAGCAGCCCTGGATCGGAGGGTCCCATCTATGGCTACACCTTC. Its protein product is CASSPGSEGPIYGYTF. The chain combines TRBV11-2 with TRBJ1-2; D gene ambiguous. This CDR3 contains 16 residues. The germline V gene encodes CDR1 SGHAT and CDR2 FQNNGV. V was clipped by 5 bases and J by 4 bases, with 20 bases between them. Combining the CDR3 with reference TRBV11-2 and TRBJ1-2 gives the whole variable domain EAGVAQSPRYKIIEKRQSVAFWCNPISGHATLYWYQQILGQGPKLLIQFQNNGVVDDSQLPKDRFSAERLKGVDSTLKIQPAKLEDSAVYLCASSPGSEGPIYGYTFGSGTRLTVV.